This T cell receptor beta chain came from a study of T cell responses to AZD1222 COVID-19 vaccine (TCRdb year 2021). General notes on the study: AZD1222 recipients whose second dose came at about 4 weeks and those whose second dose came at about 12 weeks were combined into one group, since spike-specific TCR depth and breadth did not differ between the two schedules. Trial participants were enrolled by age into subgroups of 18-55, 56-69 and 70-plus years, and around 150, 28 and 57 TCR-sequenced participants, respectively, were included in these subgroups. A total of approximately 250 trial participants underwent TCR sequencing, of whom more than 200 had received two doses of AZD1222 and about 26 had received two doses of the MenACWY control vaccine. Summary of the overall study and its limitations: A significant rise in spike-specific TCR breadth and depth was observed after two AZD1222 doses relative to day 0 and relative to MenACWY recipients. Participants were mostly white British, with more females than males. The authors suggested clonal diversity may have been underestimated. Reportedly, almost half of the unique spike-specific TCRs recognized epitopes lying outside the regions that are mutated in the B.1.351 and B.1.1.7 variants. CD4 TCRs associated with the vaccine covered the entire spike protein, and the dominant responses were in regions 160-218 and 743-854. No day 14 peak-response samples were available, so repertoires were characterized only after the peak T cell response. In the small 56-69-year group, the increase in depth fell short of significance, most likely because of low power. Conclusions about previously exposed vaccinees were limited because only six or seven AZD1222 recipients were SARS-CoV-2 seropositive at baseline.

The time point label, read with the paper, signifies: baseline before first vaccination. The vaccinee samples were drawn from two UK trials, COV001 and COV002, one of which was a single-blind randomized controlled phase 2/3 trial testing AZD1222 (ChAdOx1 nCoV-19) in healthy adults. For TCRbeta chain sequencing, PBMC samples were collected from trial participants at day 0 and at day 28 after the second dose. As regards this clone: Its recognized antigen is unknown. No quality values exist for individual bases; no much larger clone is one base distant.

The CDR3 regions of human TCRbeta chains were analyzed by immunosequencing. The published analysis was carried out like this. Repertoire TCRs were matched against a reference library of SARS-CoV-2-specific TCRs generated with the MIRA antigen-specificity platform. Breadth meant the fraction of unique TCRs that were SARS-CoV-2-associated, whereas depth meant the fraction of total T cells that were SARS-CoV-2-associated. Using the MIRA data, each spike-specific TCR was mapped to the spike region that the TCR reacts to and placed in a CD4 or CD8 class. Log10-transformed breadth and depth values were compared by one-way ANOVA with Sidak's multiple comparisons tests. The clones in this table, taken by TCRdb from immuneACCESS, are in-frame only. Not every clone is retained; where verified, under half of the shortfall comes from an unresolved V gene, and the cause of the rest is unknown. V and J calls and clone size come straight from that table; D and trimming were deduced from the DNA. Present in this sample are over 100,000 clones, approximately 87% of which were seen just once. About 3.5% of the sample goes to the ten largest clones.

The CDR3 goes from the cysteine to the phenylalanine over 15 residues. Only the CDR3 portion is preserved as DNA: 45 bases, with reading frame beginning at the first base. At the junction V is shortened by 2 bases and J by 0 bases, with 8 bases in between. CDR1 and CDR2, looked up from the germline V gene, are MGHRA and YSYEKL. The chain is made from TRBV4-1 and TRBJ1-3, and perhaps TRBD1 as D gene, on 6 matching bases. The sequence came from an adult in good health. Material: peripheral blood, obtained on day 0 of AZD1222 vaccination. The CDR3 corresponds to CASSQTGSSGNTIYF. The nucleotide sequence is given as TGCGCCAGCAGCCAAACAGGGAGCTCTGGAAACACCATATATTTT.